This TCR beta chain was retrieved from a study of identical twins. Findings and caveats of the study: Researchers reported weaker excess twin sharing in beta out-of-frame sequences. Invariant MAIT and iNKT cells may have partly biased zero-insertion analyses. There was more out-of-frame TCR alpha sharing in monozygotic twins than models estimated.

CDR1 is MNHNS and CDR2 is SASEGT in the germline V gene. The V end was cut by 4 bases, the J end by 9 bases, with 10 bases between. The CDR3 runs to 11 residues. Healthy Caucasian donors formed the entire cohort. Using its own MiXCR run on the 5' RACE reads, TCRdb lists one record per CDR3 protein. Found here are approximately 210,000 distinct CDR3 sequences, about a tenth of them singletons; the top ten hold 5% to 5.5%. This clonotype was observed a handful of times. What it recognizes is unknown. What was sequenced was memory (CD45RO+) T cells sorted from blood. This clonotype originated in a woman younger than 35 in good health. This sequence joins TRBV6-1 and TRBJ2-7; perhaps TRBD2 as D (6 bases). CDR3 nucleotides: TGTGCCAGCAGTGGGGAGGTGAGGCAGTACTTC. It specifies CASSGEVRQYF.